This T cell receptor beta chain came from a study of blood T cell repertoires in COVID-19. This table comes from immunoSEQ multiplex PCR, and its TCRdb copy is limited to in-frame clones, with some not included. The sample lists a few hundred thousand clones, about 82% occurring once. The V end lost 4 bases, the J end lost 5 bases, and 9 bases lay between the germline ends. The CDR3 runs 12 residues. Germline CDR1 reads SGHRS; CDR2 reads YFSETQ. This chain links TRBV5-1 with TRBJ1-2; tentatively, D is TRBD1 (5 bases). The origin of this receptor is a woman aged 45-59 years with active or convalescent COVID-19. The source material was peripheral blood. CDR3 DNA sequence: TGCGCCAGCAGCGAAAGACAGTATGGCTACACCTTC. Amino acids: CASSERQYGYTF. The variable domain in full, with the rest retrieved from reference TRBV5-1 and TRBJ1-2, is KAGVTQTPRYLIKTRGQQVTLSCSPISGHRSVSWYQQTPGQGLQFLFEYFSETQRNKGNFPGRFSGRQFSNSRSEMNVSTLELGDSALYLCASSERQYGYTFGSGTRLTVV.